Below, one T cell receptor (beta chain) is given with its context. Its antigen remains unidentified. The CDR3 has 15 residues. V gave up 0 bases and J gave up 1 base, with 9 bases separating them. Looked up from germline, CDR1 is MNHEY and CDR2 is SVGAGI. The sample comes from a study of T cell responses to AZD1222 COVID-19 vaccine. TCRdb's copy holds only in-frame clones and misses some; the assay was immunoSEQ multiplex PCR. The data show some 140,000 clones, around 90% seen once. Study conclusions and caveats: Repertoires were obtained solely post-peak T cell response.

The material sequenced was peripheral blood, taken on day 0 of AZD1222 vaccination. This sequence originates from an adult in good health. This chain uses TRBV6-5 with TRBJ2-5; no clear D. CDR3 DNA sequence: TGTGCCAGCAGTTACTCGAGGTCTAGCCAAGAGACCCAGTACTTC. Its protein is CASSYSRSSQETQYF.